These 13 T cell receptor beta chains share one sample of origin, sequenced in a study of blood T cell repertoires in COVID-19. Using immunoSEQ multiplex PCR, the repertoire was profiled, and TCRdb retains in-frame clones only, with some absent. This table holds tens of thousands of clones, 70% to 85% found once. The sample taken for sequencing was peripheral blood. The receptors originated from a woman aged 55-69 years with acute or convalescent COVID-19.

This clone appeared a few times. The chain uses TRBV7-2 and TRBJ1-2; TRBD1 is a possible D gene (5 bases). In germline, CDR1 is SGHTA, CDR2 FQGNSA. The CDR3 runs to 13 residues. V was pared by 0 bases and J by 10 bases, with 12 bases between. The CDR3 DNA reads TGTGCCAGCAGCTTAGCCGCTGGGACTTCCTACACCTTC. Its protein product is CASSLAAGTSYTF.

The chain couples TRBV7-8 to TRBJ2-3; unclear D gene. The CDR3 length is 15 residues. V was cut by 1 base and J by 0 bases, with 8 bases left in between. Germline V gives CDR1 SGHVS, CDR2 FQNEAQ. In nucleotides, the CDR3 is TGTGCCAGCAGCTTAGTTACTCTTAGCACAGATACGCAGTATTTT. Translating it yields CASSLVTLSTDTQYF.

The CDR3 is CASSDTSGTGSEQYF. Written as DNA, the CDR3 is TGTGCCAGCAGTGACACTTCCGGGACAGGGTCCGAGCAGTACTTC. The chain links TRBV6-1 to TRBJ2-7, with 9 bases lining up with TRBD1. Germline V gives CDR1 MNHNS, CDR2 SASEGT. Trimming cost V 3 bases and J 6 bases; bases outside gene matches: 9. The CDR3 runs 15 residues.

V and J are TRBV6-6 and TRBJ1-5, with D unresolved. The germline CDR1 and CDR2 sequences are MNHNY and SVGAGI (reference sequence). Trimming removed 5 bases from V and 3 bases from J, with 11 bases in between. This CDR3 spans 14 amino acids. CDR3 residues: CASSPSGYNQPQHF. The CDR3 coding sequence is TGTGCCAGCAGTCCCTCCGGGTACAATCAGCCCCAGCATTTT.

The genes are TRBV19 and TRBJ1-5; tentative D call: TRBD1 (5 bases). CDR1 and CDR2 from the germline V gene are LNHDA and SQIVND (reference sequence). The CDR3 runs 18 residues. The germline V and J ends were trimmed by 0 bases and 2 bases, with 17 bases remaining between them. CDR3: CASSIDPRGVSRNQPQHF. The CDR3 DNA is TGTGCCAGTAGTATAGATCCCCGGGGGGTTTCTCGCAATCAGCCCCAGCATTTT.

This clone showed up just once. The V call is TRBV28, the J call TRBJ1-1; 10 nucleotides match TRBD1. The CDR3 covers 16 residues. J gave up 4 bases and V 8 bases, and 13 bases lay outside the gene matches. Germline CDR1 reads MDHEN; CDR2 reads SYDVKM. The CDR3 region is CASLTGTGVGVTEAFF. The DNA of the CDR3 is TGTGCCAGCCTTACTGGGACAGGGGTGGGGGTCACTGAAGCTTTCTTT.

This chain's CDR3 is CAISPRGGAGGYTF. The CDR3 nucleotides are TGTGCCATCAGCCCGAGGGGAGGGGCCGGTGGCTACACCTTC. The chain is built from TRBV10-3 and TRBJ1-2; a possible D gene is TRBD1 (5 bases). The CDR3 runs to 14 residues. Germline loops: CDR1 ENHRY, CDR2 SYGVKD. V dropped 6 bases and J dropped 7 bases, with 18 bases sitting between them.

The rearrangement links TRBV3-1 (or the pseudogene TRBV3-2) to TRBJ2-7, with TRBD2 matching 14 bases. This CDR3 region has 15 residues. Germline CDR1 reads LGHDT; CDR2 reads YNNKEL (reference sequence). After removal of 4 bases from V and 4 bases from J, the junction contained 3 bases not matched to a gene. Written as DNA, the CDR3 is TGTGCCAGCAGCCCGGGACTAGCGGGGGTTTACGAGCAGTACTTC. Translating it yields CASSPGLAGVYEQYF.

The rearrangement uses TRBV15 and TRBJ1-1; 8 bases fit TRBD1. Germline-derived CDR1 and CDR2 are LNHNV and YYDKDF (reference sequence). V dropped 4 bases and J dropped 2; count of bases not matched to a gene: 6. The CDR3 runs 15 residues. CDR3 DNA: TGTGCCACCAGCAAAGGGGGGACAGGTAACACTGAAGCTTTCTTT. This translates into CATSKGGTGNTEAFF.

The gene calls are TRBV5-6 and TRBJ2-5, with a possible D match to TRBD2 (6 bases). This CDR3 is 14 amino acids long. Germline CDR1 reads SGHDT; CDR2 reads YYEEEE. V was shortened by 3 bases and J by 4 bases, with 13 bases between the two germline ends. CDR3 loop: CASSSWGVSETQYF. CDR3 coding DNA: TGTGCCAGCAGCTCCTGGGGGGTGTCAGAGACCCAGTACTTC.

V gene TRBV21-1 combines with J gene TRBJ1-6; the D call TRBD1 from the table was never checked on the DNA. TRBV21-1 is listed as a pseudogene. The CDR3 runs to 17 residues. The CDR3 protein is CASSKVIRRTVNSPLHF. In DNA, the CDR3 is TGTGCCAGCAGCAAAGTGATACGGCGGACAGTTAATTCACCCCTCCACTTT.

The chain combines TRBV5-6 with TRBJ1-1, with D perhaps TRBD1 (6 bases). The V and J ends lost 2 bases and 0 bases respectively, with 11 bases between them. The CDR3 runs to 15 residues. The germline V gene encodes CDR1 SGHDT and CDR2 YYEEEE. The CDR3 coding sequence is TGTGCCAGCAGCTTACTGGACAGTCTGAACACTGAAGCTTTCTTT. Encoded protein: CASSLLDSLNTEAFF.

The chain has TRBV5-6 and TRBJ2-5; D perhaps matches TRBD2 (6 bases). Germline assignment: CDR1 SGHDT and CDR2 YYEEEE. The V end lost 4 bases, the J end lost 1 base, and 17 bases lay between the germline ends. There are 16 residues in the CDR3. The CDR3 sequence: CASSVLYQGLQETQYF. The CDR3 DNA follows: TGTGCCAGCAGCGTATTATATCAGGGACTCCAAGAGACCCAGTACTTC.